Listed here is a single TCR beta chain. Its antigen is currently unknown. The sample originates from a study of cytomegalovirus exposure and HLA in healthy donors. Turning to the study itself: Around 85 million unique TCR sequences came from HLA-typed donors in an early release.

PCR primers comprised 60 Vbeta and 13 Jbeta primers. Assay: immunoSEQ multiplex PCR; the TCRdb copy retains only in-frame clones and omits some. The sample yields under 200,000 clones, 70% to 90% seen once. Study-level points and caveats: Confirmation in vitro established that a few CMV-associated chains were specific for CMV antigens.

V shed 6 bases, J shed 5 bases, and the junction held 9 bases outside the gene matches. Germline V CDR1 and CDR2: SNHLY, FYNNEI. CDR3 length: 14 residues. Sequenced material: PBMCs. This clonotype was obtained from a woman under 40 in good health and CMV-seronegative. The V and J genes are TRBV2 and TRBJ2-5; TRBD2 aligns across 7 bases. CDR3 in DNA: TGTGCCAGCAGGGGAGGGAAGGGGTTGGAGACCCAGTACTTC. Protein product: CASRGGKGLETQYF. Based on the CDR3 plus reference TRBV2 and TRBJ2-5, the full variable domain is EPEVTQTPSHQVTQMGQEVILRCVPISNHLYFYWYRQILGQKVEFLVSFYNNEISEKSEIFDDQFSVERPDGSNFTLKIRSTKLEDSAMYFCASRGGKGLETQYFGPGTRLLVL.